These 19 T cell receptor beta chains were all obtained from the same sample, sequenced in a study of blood T cell repertoires in COVID-19. Assay used: immunoSEQ multiplex PCR; TCRdb lists only in-frame clones, some missing. Seen here are 200,000 to 300,000 clones, approximately 90% observed once, and the top ten hold more than 1.5%. Sequencing was carried out using PBMCs or T cells enriched from blood (not recorded which). The receptors shown here come from a man in his forties who had recovered from COVID-19.

The CDR3 loop reads CASSFYFAGNTEAFF. In nucleotides, the CDR3 is TGTGCCAGCAGCTTTTATTTTGCAGGGAACACTGAAGCTTTCTTT. The J gene is TRBJ1-1, the V gene TRBV7-2, with unresolved D. The germline gives CDR1 SGHTA, CDR2 FQGNSA. Trimming cost V 3 bases and J 1 base, with 12 bases left between them. This CDR3 is built from 15 residues.

V usage is TRBV18 and J usage is TRBJ1-1; 8 nucleotides align to TRBD1. Germline V CDR1 and CDR2: KGHSH, LQKENI. V lost 10 bases to trimming and J lost 9 bases; unmatched junction nucleotides: 19. The CDR3 is 15 amino acids. The CDR3 DNA reads TGTGCCACCTTACCCTCCAAGGCAGGGGGCGAAAAAGCTTTCTTT. It is translated as CATLPSKAGGEKAFF.

The chain employs TRBV6-2 or TRBV6-3 and TRBJ2-7, with 9 nucleotides matching TRBD2. The CDR3 is 14 residues long. V shed 6 bases and J 0 bases; nucleotides not matched to a gene: 3. CDR1 and CDR2 from the germline V gene are MNHEY and SVGEGT. The DNA for the CDR3 is TGTGCCAGCAGCCGACTAGCGGTCTCCTACGAGCAGTACTTC. Protein sequence: CASSRLAVSYEQYF.

The chain is built from TRBV6-1 and TRBJ1-3; D is perhaps TRBD1 (5 bases). The CDR3 is 15 amino acids. CDR1 MNHNS and CDR2 SASEGT come from the germline V gene. Trimming removed 2 bases from V and 1 base from J, with 9 bases in between. The CDR3 sequence is CASSESAGSGNTIYF. For the CDR3, the DNA is TGTGCCAGCAGTGAATCCGCAGGGTCTGGAAACACCATATATTTT.

Notes on this clone: Relative to the germline gene, one junction end is altered; a read error may explain this. The CDR3 nucleotides read TGCAGCGTTAAAGATAGGGGGAGTGACTACGAGCAGTACTTC. The encoded protein is CSVKDRGSDYEQYF. J is TRBJ2-7 and V is TRBV29-1; perhaps TRBD1 as D (6 bases). CDR1 SQVTM and CDR2 ANQGSEA come from the germline V gene. This CDR3 has 14 amino acids.

V gene TRBV29-1 combines with J gene TRBJ1-4; D is possibly TRBD1 (6 bases). Germline assignment: CDR1 SQVTM and CDR2 ANQGSEA. The V and J ends lost 8 bases and 8 bases respectively, with 12 bases between them. CDR3 length: 11 residues. The CDR3 DNA reads as TGCAGCCTGGAACAGGGAGAAAAACTGTTTTTT. Protein sequence: CSLEQGEKLFF.

The chain couples TRBV9 to TRBJ2-3, with D possibly matching TRBD2 (7 bases). The CDR3 has 16 amino acids. Trimming took 4 bases from V and 2 from J, leaving 17 bases between them. Germline-derived CDR1 and CDR2 are SGDLS and YYNGEE. CDR3 residues: CASSRGRGIYTDTQYF. The CDR3 region has the DNA TGTGCCAGCAGCCGGGGGAGGGGGATCTACACAGATACGCAGTATTTT.

This clone was counted between two and nine times. The V gene is TRBV6-5, the J gene TRBJ1-4; D is perhaps TRBD1 (6 bases). The CDR3 has 12 amino acids. Germline V gene lookup returns CDR1 MNHEY and CDR2 SVGAGI. V lost 6 bases to trimming and J lost 4 bases, with 6 bases between them. The CDR3 nucleotides read TGTGCCAGCAGGGACAGTAATGAAAAACTGTTTTTT. This translates into CASRDSNEKLFF.

This clone was observed a handful of times. The gene calls are TRBV7-2 and TRBJ2-7, with 10 bases identical to TRBD2. J was trimmed by 3 bases and V by 5 bases; bases with no gene match: 10. The CDR3 length is 16 residues. The germline V gene encodes CDR1 SGHTA and CDR2 FQGNSA. In DNA, the CDR3 is TGTGCCAGCAGCGAGGAGGTACTAGCGGGGCTCTACGAGCAGTACTTC. Amino acids: CASSEEVLAGLYEQYF.

V gene TRBV30 combines with J gene TRBJ1-5; 7 positions agree with TRBD1. The CDR3 is 18 residues long. Germline V gene sequence: CDR1 GTSNPN, CDR2 SVGIG (reference sequence). With V trimmed by 0 bases and J by 0 bases, 11 bases remained unmatched. This CDR3 is CAWSVAGGPQYSNQPQHF. CDR3 sequence (DNA): TGTGCCTGGAGTGTAGCAGGGGGTCCCCAATATAGCAATCAGCCCCAGCATTTT.

The rearrangement links TRBV5-1 to TRBJ2-3, with 9 nucleotides matching TRBD1. J lost 4 bases, V lost 0 bases, and 3 bases had no gene match. The CDR3 loop spans 15 amino acids. CDR1 is SGHRS, CDR2 YFSETQ, per germline. CDR3 nucleotides: TGCGCCAGCAGCTTGGGGACAGGGGCCCCAGATACGCAGTATTTT. As protein: CASSLGTGAPDTQYF.

The chain joins TRBV5-4 to TRBJ2-3, with TRBD1 matching over 7 bases. CDR3 length equals 13 residues. Per germline, CDR1 SGHNT and CDR2 YYREEE (reference sequence). V shed 0 bases, J shed 10 bases, and the junction held 5 bases outside the gene matches. This CDR3 reads CASSLASTGSQYF. In DNA, the CDR3 is TGTGCCAGCAGCTTGGCCTCGACAGGGTCGCAGTATTTT.

This chain links TRBV5-4 with TRBJ1-5; D might be TRBD1 (5 bases). The CDR3 sequence is 15 residues long. Per the germline V gene, CDR1 is SGHNT and CDR2 is YYREEE (reference sequence). The V gene lost 4 bases and the J gene lost 5 bases, with 16 bases spanning the gap. CDR3 coding DNA: TGTGCCAGCAGCGACGCGGGGGATACCTATCAGCCCCAGCATTTT. Translated: CASSDAGDTYQPQHF.

The CDR3 coding sequence is TGTGCCAGCAGCTCGCGGCAGAACCCCATATATTTT. Its protein is CASSSRQNPIYF. This chain connects TRBV5-6 to TRBJ1-3; D remains ambiguous. Germline V gives CDR1 SGHDT, CDR2 YYEEEE. The germline V and J ends were trimmed by 3 bases and 11 bases, with 12 bases remaining between them. This CDR3 is 12 amino acids long.

A few counts support this clone. The rearrangement links TRBV30 to TRBJ1-4; 8 bases align to TRBD1. The CDR3 length is 15 residues. CDR1 and CDR2 from the germline V gene are GTSNPN and SVGIG (reference sequence). Trimming removed 2 bases from V and 6 bases from J; junction bases left unmatched: 8. DNA of the CDR3: TGTGCCTGGAGTTTCGGACAGGGAGGTTATGAAAAACTGTTTTTT. Protein: CAWSFGQGGYEKLFF.

The chain uses TRBV7-6 and TRBJ2-7; a possible D gene is TRBD1 (6 bases). This CDR3 spans 15 amino acids. Germline V gene data show CDR1 as SGHVS and CDR2 as FNYEAQ. Trimming removed 4 bases from V and 2 bases from J, with 15 bases in between. DNA for the CDR3: TGTGCCAGCAGCTCTCTCAGGGGCCGCACCTACGAGCAGTACTTC. Translating gives CASSSLRGRTYEQYF.

The chain recombines TRBV6-2 or TRBV6-3 with TRBJ2-7; tentatively, D is TRBD2 (6 bases). The V gene's germline CDR1 is MNHEY and CDR2 SVGEGT. The CDR3 has 14 amino acids. Trimming pared 5 bases from V and 5 bases from J, leaving 16 bases between. CDR3 region: CASSPFAGIDEQYF. CDR3 bases: TGTGCCAGCAGTCCCTTCGCGGGGATCGACGAGCAGTACTTC.

V usage is TRBV27 and J usage is TRBJ2-7; possibly TRBD2 for D (5 bases). The germline CDR1 and CDR2 sequences are MNHEY and SMNVEV (reference sequence). The V end lost 2 bases, the J end lost 12 bases, and 20 bases lay between the germline ends. The CDR3 spans 14 residues. CDR3 sequence: CASSLLGGLGEWYF. The CDR3 nucleotides are TGTGCCAGCAGTTTACTTGGTGGACTGGGAGAGTGGTACTTC.

The chain employs TRBV2 and TRBJ1-3, with 7 bases lining up with TRBD1. Per germline, CDR1 SNHLY and CDR2 FYNNEI. The CDR3 covers 16 residues. The ends lost 9 bases at V and 4 bases at J; junction bases unmatched: 15. CDR3 protein: CASLGGARKDGNTIYF. The CDR3 bases are TGTGCCAGTCTAGGGGGCGCCCGGAAGGACGGAAACACCATATATTTT.